A selection of T cell receptor beta chains follows, all from one sample in a study of blood T cell repertoires in COVID-19. The method was immunoSEQ multiplex PCR; TCRdb's version includes in-frame clones alone and lacks a portion of them. The repertoire holds about 240,000 clones, with roughly 80% as singletons. Material for sequencing was peripheral blood. These receptors originate from a woman under 30 with acute or convalescent COVID-19. The conserved cysteine and the conserved F or W are not part of the CDR3 here. D genes are given only for firm matches. Size values are once, few and many counts, or a class for expanded clones, and some rows have none.

cdr3_length: 13
clone_size: few
d_call: TRBD2
v_call: TRBV5-1
cdr3_aa: ASRARREVANEQF

cdr3_length: 13
clone_size: NA
d_call: NA
v_call: TRBV14
cdr3_aa: ASSQDYGPGDTQY

cdr3_length: 11
clone_size: NA
d_call: NA
v_call: TRBV6-5
cdr3_aa: ASSATVFYGYT

cdr3_length: 13
clone_size: NA
d_call: TRBD1
v_call: TRBV30
cdr3_aa: AWSETGTLTDTQY

cdr3_length: 16
clone_size: once
d_call: NA
v_call: TRBV27
cdr3_aa: ASRRIPGLVNPEGKLF

cdr3_length: 12
clone_size: NA
d_call: NA
v_call: TRBV2
cdr3_aa: ASSRQGGRETQY

cdr3_length: 13
clone_size: NA
d_call: NA
v_call: TRBV9
cdr3_aa: ASSVGGSPNQPQH

cdr3_length: 14
clone_size: NA
d_call: TRBD1
v_call: TRBV18
cdr3_aa: ASSEYGTGINQPQH

cdr3_length: 11
clone_size: many
d_call: NA
v_call: TRBV5-1
cdr3_aa: ASSFDRTGELF

cdr3_length: 11
clone_size: NA
d_call: NA
v_call: TRBV27
cdr3_aa: ASRLSDTTEAF

cdr3_length: 13
clone_size: NA
d_call: TRBD1
v_call: TRBV7-9
cdr3_aa: ASSLASHRGETQY

cdr3_length: 14
clone_size: NA
d_call: NA
v_call: TRBV24-1
cdr3_aa: ATSDSDSQVTYEQY

cdr3_length: 12
clone_size: NA
d_call: NA
v_call: TRBV30
cdr3_aa: AWKAGVSYNEQF

cdr3_length: 13
clone_size: few
d_call: NA
v_call: TRBV4-3
cdr3_aa: ASSQDGQGNSPLH

cdr3_length: 13
clone_size: NA
d_call: NA
v_call: TRBV4-3
cdr3_aa: ASSRRQSDTGELF

cdr3_length: 12
clone_size: NA
d_call: NA
v_call: TRBV7-2
cdr3_aa: ASSHTPGAYEQY

cdr3_length: 11
clone_size: NA
d_call: TRBD1
v_call: TRBV29-1
cdr3_aa: SVSGGADYGYT

cdr3_length: 16
clone_size: NA
d_call: TRBD2
v_call: TRBV27
cdr3_aa: ASSLGPHLAGAGDTQY

cdr3_length: 12
clone_size: NA
d_call: TRBD1
v_call: TRBV27
cdr3_aa: ASSLDRVNSPLH

cdr3_length: 10
clone_size: NA
d_call: NA
v_call: TRBV30
cdr3_aa: AWTGAQETQY

cdr3_length: 11
clone_size: NA
d_call: TRBD2
v_call: TRBV9
cdr3_aa: ASSMSGSYEQY

cdr3_length: 13
clone_size: NA
d_call: TRBD2
v_call: TRBV20-1
cdr3_aa: SASKASGPSYEQY

cdr3_length: 12
clone_size: NA
d_call: TRBD1
v_call: TRBV7-2
cdr3_aa: ASSLRGGRETQY

cdr3_length: 15
clone_size: many
d_call: TRBD1
v_call: TRBV19
cdr3_aa: ASSIEPNRGLGYGYT

cdr3_length: 9
clone_size: NA
d_call: NA
v_call: TRBV30
cdr3_aa: AWSANYGYT

cdr3_length: 14
clone_size: NA
d_call: TRBD2
v_call: TRBV5-6
cdr3_aa: ASSLVRREGPYEQY

cdr3_length: 16
clone_size: NA
d_call: TRBD1
v_call: TRBV5-1
cdr3_aa: ASSLIGQGGAWNTEAF

cdr3_length: 11
clone_size: few
d_call: NA
v_call: TRBV2
cdr3_aa: ASSEAARETQY

cdr3_length: 11
clone_size: NA
d_call: TRBD1
v_call: TRBV6-6
cdr3_aa: ASRGQPNTEAF

cdr3_length: 13
clone_size: NA
d_call: NA
v_call: TRBV2
cdr3_aa: ASSNRALMNTEAF

cdr3_length: 12
clone_size: NA
d_call: TRBD1
v_call: TRBV30
cdr3_aa: AWRGTGPVNEQF

cdr3_length: 13
clone_size: NA
d_call: TRBD2
v_call: TRBV3-1/TRBV3-2
cdr3_aa: ASSLQQPSGSTQY

cdr3_length: 14
clone_size: NA
d_call: TRBD2
v_call: TRBV9
cdr3_aa: ASSVPTAGGGTEQF

cdr3_length: 13
clone_size: NA
d_call: NA
v_call: TRBV7-5
cdr3_aa: ARSLKTGQNTEAF

cdr3_length: 12
clone_size: NA
d_call: TRBD1
v_call: TRBV10-1
cdr3_aa: ASRTGGRFGEAF

cdr3_length: 19
clone_size: once
d_call: TRBD2
v_call: TRBV7-2
cdr3_aa: ASSLATGIVGRGGGQETQY

cdr3_length: 12
clone_size: NA
d_call: TRBD1
v_call: TRBV10-3
cdr3_aa: AIRTGEVHNEQF

cdr3_length: 18
clone_size: NA
d_call: NA
v_call: TRBV2
cdr3_aa: ASFGTATPTWTTDTDTQY

cdr3_length: 14
clone_size: once
d_call: TRBD2
v_call: TRBV6-6
cdr3_aa: ASSPGLAGSYNEQF

cdr3_length: 11
clone_size: NA
d_call: NA
v_call: TRBV12-3/TRBV12-4
cdr3_aa: ASSFQAGVGYT

cdr3_length: 12
clone_size: NA
d_call: NA
v_call: TRBV7-2
cdr3_aa: ASSLEAAVDEQF

cdr3_length: 13
clone_size: NA
d_call: NA
v_call: TRBV19
cdr3_aa: ASSPGLASTDTQY

cdr3_length: 16
clone_size: NA
d_call: NA
v_call: TRBV4-3
cdr3_aa: ASSQEGASGAAKNIQY

cdr3_length: 13
clone_size: few
d_call: TRBD1
v_call: TRBV18
cdr3_aa: ASSPSGTGTYEQY

cdr3_length: 11
clone_size: NA
d_call: NA
v_call: TRBV19
cdr3_aa: ASRDTATDTQY

cdr3_length: 12
clone_size: few
d_call: TRBD1
v_call: TRBV30
cdr3_aa: AWEGQGIYSPLH

cdr3_length: 12
clone_size: NA
d_call: NA
v_call: TRBV7-8
cdr3_aa: ASSPHSTGPEAF

cdr3_length: 14
clone_size: NA
d_call: TRBD1
v_call: TRBV30
cdr3_aa: AWSAMDRGDNYGYT

cdr3_length: 15
clone_size: NA
d_call: NA
v_call: TRBV5-5
cdr3_aa: ASSPDQGRLFNTEAF

cdr3_length: 11
clone_size: NA
d_call: TRBD1
v_call: TRBV30
cdr3_aa: AWNDRTGYGYT